This TCR beta chain was found in a study of shared clonotypes between healthy human individuals. Study-level information: Three plates each covered CD4 naive and memory; CD8 naive two, CD8 memory one.

The method was immunoSEQ multiplex PCR; TCRdb's version includes in-frame clones alone and lacks a portion of them. The profile covers under 130,000 clones, with about 70% appearing a single time and roughly 22% taken by the ten largest. Study-level findings and limits: Compared with memory subsets, naive subsets generally had larger estimated richness.

This clone was detected only a few times. No antigen is known for it. Trimming took off 3 bases at V and 0 bases at J, with 9 bases between the two ends. Germline loops: CDR1 MNHEY, CDR2 SVGAGI. The CDR3 is made up of 15 amino acids. The sequenced sample was memory CD8+ T cells sorted from blood. Documented subset: CD45RO+ cells pooled with CCR7-negative TemRA cells. This chain joins TRBV6-5 and TRBJ1-5; D gene unclear. The receptor was derived from a woman under 40 in good health. CDR3 in DNA: TGTGCCAGCAGTTATGAGAGGGATAGCAATCAGCCCCAGCATTTT. Its translation: CASSYERDSNQPQHF.